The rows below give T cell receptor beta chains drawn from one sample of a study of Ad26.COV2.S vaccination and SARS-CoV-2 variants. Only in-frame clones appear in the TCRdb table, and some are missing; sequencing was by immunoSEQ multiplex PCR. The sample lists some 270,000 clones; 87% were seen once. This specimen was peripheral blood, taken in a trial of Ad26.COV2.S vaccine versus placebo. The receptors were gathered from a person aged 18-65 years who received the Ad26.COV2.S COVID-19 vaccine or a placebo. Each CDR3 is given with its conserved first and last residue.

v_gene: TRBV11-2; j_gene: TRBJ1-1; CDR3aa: CASSLGRLRAVNTEAFF
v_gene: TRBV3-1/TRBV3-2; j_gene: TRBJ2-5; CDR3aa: CASSRGEEPYQETQYF
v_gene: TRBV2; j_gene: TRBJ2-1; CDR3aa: CASSNSGNSYNEQFF
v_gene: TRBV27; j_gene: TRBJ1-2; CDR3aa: CASSFGQDYGYTF
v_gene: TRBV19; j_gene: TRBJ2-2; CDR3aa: CASSIPGGAAGELFF
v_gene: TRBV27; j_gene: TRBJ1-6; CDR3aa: CASSSRFSQNSPLHF
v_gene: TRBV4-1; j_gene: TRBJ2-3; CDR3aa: CASSQAGPQYF
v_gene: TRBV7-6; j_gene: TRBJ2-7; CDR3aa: CASSPEPRGPYNEQYF
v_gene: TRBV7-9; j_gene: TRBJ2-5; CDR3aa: CASRLSGRGETQYF
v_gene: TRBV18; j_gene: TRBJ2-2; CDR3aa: CASSPRESGELFF
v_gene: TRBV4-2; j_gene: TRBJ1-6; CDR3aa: CASSQDTEPLHF
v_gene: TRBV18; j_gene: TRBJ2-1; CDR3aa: CASSRGTGAYNEQFF
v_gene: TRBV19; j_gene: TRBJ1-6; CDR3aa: CASSTAGGHSPLHF
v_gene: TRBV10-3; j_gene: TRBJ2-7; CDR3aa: CAISGEGYEQYF
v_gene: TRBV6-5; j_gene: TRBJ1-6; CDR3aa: CASSLRSYNSPLHF
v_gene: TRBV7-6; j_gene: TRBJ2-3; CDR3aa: CASNLPGDTQYF
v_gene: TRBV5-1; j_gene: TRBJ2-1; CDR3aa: CASSLAGSSNEQFF
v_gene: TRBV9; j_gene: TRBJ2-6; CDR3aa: CASSVVGQAHSGANVLTF
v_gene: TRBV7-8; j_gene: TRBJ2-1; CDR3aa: CASSLSLGLLNEQFF
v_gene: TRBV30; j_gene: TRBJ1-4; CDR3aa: CAWSDRVREKLFF
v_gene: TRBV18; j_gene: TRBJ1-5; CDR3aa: CASSPKSGYQPQHF
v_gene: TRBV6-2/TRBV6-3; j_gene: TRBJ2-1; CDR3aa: CASNPGLASNEQFF
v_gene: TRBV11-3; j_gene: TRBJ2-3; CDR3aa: CASSLTGTSGGSPYF
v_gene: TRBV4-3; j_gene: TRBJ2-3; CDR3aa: CASSQLGLAGGPDTQYF
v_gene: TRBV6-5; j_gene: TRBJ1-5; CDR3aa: CASSYSGSNQPQHF
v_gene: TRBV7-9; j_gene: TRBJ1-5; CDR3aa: CASSSGPGQSMGGNQPQHF
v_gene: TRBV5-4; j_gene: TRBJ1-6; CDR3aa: CASSPPGQRSSYNSPLHF
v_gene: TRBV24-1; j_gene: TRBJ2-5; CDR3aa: CATSDSEQPIQETQYF
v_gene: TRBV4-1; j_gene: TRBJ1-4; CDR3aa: CASSQEETGTATNEKLFF
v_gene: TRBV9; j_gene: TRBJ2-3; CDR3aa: CASSVSGGWRADTQYF
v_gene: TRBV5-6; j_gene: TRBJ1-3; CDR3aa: CASSLVRPGNTIYF
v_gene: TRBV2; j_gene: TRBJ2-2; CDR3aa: CASSKLGPSTGELFF
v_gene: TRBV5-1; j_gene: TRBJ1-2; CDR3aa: CASSLGQGSGNYGYTF
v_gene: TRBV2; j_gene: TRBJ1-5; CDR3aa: CASSEIWTSPDYSNQPQHF
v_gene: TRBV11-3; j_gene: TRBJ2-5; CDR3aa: CASSLGGKQETQYF
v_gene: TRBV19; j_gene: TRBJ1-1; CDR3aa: CASDGRPLSMNTEAFF
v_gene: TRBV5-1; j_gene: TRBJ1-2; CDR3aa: CASSSTGAGDGYTF
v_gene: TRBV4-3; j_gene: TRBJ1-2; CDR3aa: CASSHVPGSYGYTF
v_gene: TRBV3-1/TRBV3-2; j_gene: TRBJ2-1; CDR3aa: CASSQATGGYEQFF
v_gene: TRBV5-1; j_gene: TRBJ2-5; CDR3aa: CASSIGHLSETQYF
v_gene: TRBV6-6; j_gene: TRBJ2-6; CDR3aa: CASSQRLAVGANVLTF
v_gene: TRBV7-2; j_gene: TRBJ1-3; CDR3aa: CASSLRGRGSGNTIYF
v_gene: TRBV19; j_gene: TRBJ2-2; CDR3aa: CASSLTGGGTGELFF
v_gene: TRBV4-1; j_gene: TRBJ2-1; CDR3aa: CASSRGGDFYNEQFF
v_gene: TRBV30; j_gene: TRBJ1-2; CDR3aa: CAWSRRDGYTF
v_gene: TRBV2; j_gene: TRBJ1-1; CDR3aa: CASSLQGARTEAFF
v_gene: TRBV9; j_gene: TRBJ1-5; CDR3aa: CASSLEGSNQPQHF
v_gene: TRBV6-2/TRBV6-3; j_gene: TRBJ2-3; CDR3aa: CASSLLAGVGTDTQYF